A selection of T cell receptor beta chains follows, all from one sample in a study of beta chain features in type 1 diabetes. The protocol was immunoSEQ multiplex PCR, while the TCRdb copy is restricted to in-frame clones and leaves out a portion. The sample includes fewer than 350,000 clones, about 15% of them seen just once. The material sequenced was naive CD4+ T cells from blood. Receptors were obtained from a man younger than 35 with type 1 diabetes. The CDR3 runs from the conserved cysteine through the conserved F or W. A D gene is named only where the DNA matches it firmly. Clone sizes are given selectively: once, few, many, or a class where the clone is expanded.

j_call,clone_size,d_call,v_call,cdr3_aa,cdr3_nt
TRBJ2-7,few,TRBD2,TRBV5-1,CASSLGSGRAYEQYF,TGCGCCAGCAGCTTAGGGAGCGGGAGAGCTTACGAGCAGTACTTC
TRBJ2-1,few,TRBD2,TRBV5-4,CASSSKRGPYNEQFF,TGTGCCAGCAGCTCTAAGCGGGGGCCCTACAATGAGCAGTTCTTC
TRBJ2-5,-,TRBD2,TRBV5-4,CASSLPSGGQETQYF,TGTGCCAGCAGCTTGCCTAGCGGGGGCCAAGAGACCCAGTACTTC
TRBJ2-7,few,TRBD1,TRBV7-8,CASSLRQGDEQYF,TGTGCCAGCAGCTTGAGACAGGGTGACGAGCAGTACTTC
TRBJ1-2,-,-,TRBV29-1,CSAGGVDGYTF,TGCAGCGCGGGTGGAGTAGATGGCTACACCTTC
TRBJ1-2,-,-,TRBV2,CASRSAWNYGYTF,TGTGCCAGCAGATCTGCGTGGAACTATGGCTACACCTTC
TRBJ2-6,-,-,TRBV27,CASSGSFSGANVLTF,TGTGCCAGCAGTGGCAGTTTTTCTGGGGCCAACGTCCTGACTTTC
TRBJ2-7,few,-,TRBV7-2,CASSLGDGLPSYEQYF,TGTGCCAGCAGCTTGGGAGATGGCTTGCCGTCCTACGAGCAGTACTTC
TRBJ2-5,-,TRBD1,TRBV5-1,CASSLEGTGGVETQYF,TGCGCCAGCAGCTTGGAAGGGACAGGGGGCGTAGAGACCCAGTACTTC
TRBJ1-3,few,-,TRBV5-4,CASSDGLLKGNTIYF,TGTGCCAGCAGCGATGGACTTTTAAAGGGAAACACCATATATTTT
TRBJ2-3,few,-,TRBV6-5,CASSPPGLDTQYF,TGTGCCAGCAGCCCCCCGGGTCTCGATACGCAGTATTTT
TRBJ1-5,-,-,TRBV6-5,CASSISHRDQPQHF,TGTGCCAGCAGTATCTCCCACAGGGATCAGCCCCAGCATTTT
TRBJ2-7,few,TRBD2,TRBV29-1,CSVGGLADEQYF,TGCAGCGTTGGAGGACTAGCGGATGAGCAGTACTTC
TRBJ1-2,-,-,TRBV11-2,CASSSEGGVYGYTF,TGTGCCAGCAGCTCCGAGGGGGGGGTTTATGGCTACACCTTC
TRBJ2-5,-,TRBD1,TRBV6-5,CASSRGTGQETQYF,TGTGCCAGCAGCCGAGGGACAGGGCAAGAGACCCAGTACTTC
TRBJ2-3,-,TRBD2,TRBV10-3,CAISEGEGTTDTQYF,TGTGCCATCAGTGAGGGGGAGGGAACCACAGATACGCAGTATTTT
TRBJ2-1,few,-,TRBV11-2,CASRAGESEQFF,TGTGCCAGCAGAGCAGGGGAAAGTGAGCAGTTCTTC
TRBJ1-4,-,-,TRBV18,CASSLPSDSRLNEKLFF,TGTGCCAGCTCACTACCTTCCGACAGCCGCTTGAATGAAAAACTGTTTTTT
TRBJ2-5,few,TRBD2,TRBV5-1,CASSNLAGETQYF,TGCGCCAGCAGCAATCTAGCGGGAGAGACCCAGTACTTC
TRBJ2-3,few,-,TRBV18,CASSPPTARDTQYF,TGTGCCAGCTCACCTCCGACAGCGCGGGATACGCAGTATTTT
TRBJ2-1,-,-,TRBV5-6,CASSLLFSGIDQFF,TGTGCCAGCAGCTTGCTCTTTTCGGGGATTGACCAGTTCTTC
TRBJ2-3,-,-,TRBV30,CAWSRRGLAGGTDTQYF,TGTGCCTGGAGCCGGAGAGGGCTGGCGGGTGGCACAGATACGCAGTATTTT
TRBJ1-5,few,-,TRBV5-6,CASSLMSGDQPQHF,TGTGCCAGCAGCTTGATGTCAGGGGATCAGCCCCAGCATTTT
TRBJ2-7,few,-,TRBV5-1,CASSLLSEGPYEQYF,TGCGCCAGCAGCTTGTTATCGGAGGGCCCCTACGAGCAGTACTTC